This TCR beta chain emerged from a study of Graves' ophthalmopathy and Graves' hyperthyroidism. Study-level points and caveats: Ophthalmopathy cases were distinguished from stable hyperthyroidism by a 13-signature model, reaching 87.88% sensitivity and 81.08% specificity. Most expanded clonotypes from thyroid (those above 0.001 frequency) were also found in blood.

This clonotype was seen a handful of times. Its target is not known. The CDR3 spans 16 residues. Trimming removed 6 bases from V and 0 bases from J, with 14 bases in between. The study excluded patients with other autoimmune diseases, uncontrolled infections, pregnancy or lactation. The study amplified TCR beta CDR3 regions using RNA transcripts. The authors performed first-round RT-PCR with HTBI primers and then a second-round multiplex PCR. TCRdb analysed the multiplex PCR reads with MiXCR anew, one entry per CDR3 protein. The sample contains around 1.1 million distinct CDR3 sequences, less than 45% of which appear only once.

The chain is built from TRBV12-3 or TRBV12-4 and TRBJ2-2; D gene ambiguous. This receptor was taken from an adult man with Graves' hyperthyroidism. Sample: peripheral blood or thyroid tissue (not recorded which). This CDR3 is CASRPLQLPNTGELFF. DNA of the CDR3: TGTGCCAGCAGACCTCTACAGTTACCGAACACCGGGGAGCTGTTTTTT.